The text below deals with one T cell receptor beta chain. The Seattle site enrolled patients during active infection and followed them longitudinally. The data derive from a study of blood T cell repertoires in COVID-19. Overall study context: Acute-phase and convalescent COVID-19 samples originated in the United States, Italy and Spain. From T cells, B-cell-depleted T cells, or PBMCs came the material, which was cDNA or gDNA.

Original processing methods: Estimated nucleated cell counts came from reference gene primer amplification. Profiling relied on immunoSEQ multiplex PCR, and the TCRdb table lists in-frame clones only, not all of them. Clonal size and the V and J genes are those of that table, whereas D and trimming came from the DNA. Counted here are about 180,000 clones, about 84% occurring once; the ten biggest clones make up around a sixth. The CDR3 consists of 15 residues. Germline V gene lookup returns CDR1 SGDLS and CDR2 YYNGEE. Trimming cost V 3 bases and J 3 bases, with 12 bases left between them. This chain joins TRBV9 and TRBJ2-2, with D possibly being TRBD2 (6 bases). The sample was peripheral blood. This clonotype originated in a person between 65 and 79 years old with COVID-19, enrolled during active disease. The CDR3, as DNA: TGTGCCAGCAGCGGACATGGGGGGTACACCGGGGAGCTGTTTTTT. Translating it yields CASSGHGGYTGELFF.